This is a list of T cell receptor beta chains from one sample in a study of control samples from healthy donors and cancer patients. Repertoires were generated with immunoSEQ multiplex PCR, while TCRdb's copy carries only in-frame clones and drops some. This table holds some 130,000 clones, approximately 90% found once. The sample comprised blood. These receptors were obtained from a woman aged 30 to 39 in good health. Both conserved end residues are part of each CDR3. The D gene is left open where the match is weak. Clone size is not always given. Where it is, it says once, few, many or a class for expanded clones.

J gene,clone size,CDR3 length,V gene,D gene,CDR3 protein,CDR3 DNA
TRBJ2-7,.,15,TRBV9,TRBD2,CASSVVAGGTYEQYF,TGTGCCAGCAGCGTAGTAGCGGGAGGTACCTACGAGCAGTACTTC
TRBJ2-1,.,12,TRBV12-3/TRBV12-4,.,CASSARASEQFF,TGTGCCAGCAGTGCGAGGGCCAGTGAGCAGTTCTTC
TRBJ1-1,.,14,TRBV6-5,TRBD1,CASSYQGAGTEAFF,TGTGCCAGCAGTTATCAGGGGGCGGGCACTGAAGCTTTCTTT
TRBJ1-4,.,15,TRBV7-9,.,CASSLGQDRNEKLFF,TGTGCCAGCAGCTTAGGACAGGACCGTAATGAAAAACTGTTTTTT
TRBJ1-2,.,14,TRBV10-3,.,CAISDPDLLPGYTF,TGTGCCATCAGTGACCCTGACCTCCTTCCTGGCTACACCTTC
TRBJ2-2,.,16,TRBV5-5,.,CASSQDPKLSTGELFF,TGTGCCAGCAGTCAGGACCCGAAGCTTTCCACCGGGGAGCTGTTTTTT
TRBJ1-5,.,15,TRBV19,.,CASSIRGVGNQPQHF,TGTGCCAGTAGTATTCGGGGTGTCGGCAATCAGCCCCAGCATTTT
TRBJ1-2,.,11,TRBV6-1,.,CASSGAFGYTF,TGTGCCAGCAGTGGAGCCTTTGGCTACACCTTC
TRBJ2-1,.,15,TRBV7-8,TRBD2,CASSLVTSGANEQFF,TGTGCCAGCAGCTTAGTGACTAGCGGGGCTAATGAGCAGTTCTTC
TRBJ1-1,.,14,TRBV28,.,CASSFGTLYTEAFF,TGTGCCAGCAGTTTTGGGACACTGTACACTGAAGCTTTCTTT
TRBJ2-7,.,14,TRBV3-1/TRBV3-2,.,CASSQELHPYEQYF,TGTGCCAGCAGCCAAGAACTCCACCCGTACGAGCAGTACTTC
TRBJ2-1,.,16,TRBV29-1,TRBD1,CSGNGMPGQGFNEQFF,TGCAGCGGTAACGGGATGCCGGGACAGGGTTTCAATGAGCAGTTCTTC
TRBJ2-2,.,14,TRBV7-8,.,CAGSRAKTTGELFF,TGTGCAGGTTCGAGAGCCAAAACCACCGGGGAGCTGTTTTTT
TRBJ2-2,.,14,TRBV7-9,.,CASSLRPGAGELFF,TGTGCCAGCAGCCTACGACCGGGGGCCGGGGAGCTGTTTTTT
TRBJ2-3,.,12,TRBV12-3/TRBV12-4,.,CASTPSTDTQYF,TGTGCCAGCACCCCGAGCACAGATACGCAGTATTTT
TRBJ2-3,.,12,TRBV7-8,.,CASSQRADTQYF,TGTGCCAGCAGCCAAAGAGCAGATACGCAGTATTTT
TRBJ1-4,.,14,TRBV2,.,CASSQGRLDEKLFF,TGTGCCAGCAGTCAGGGCAGACTCGATGAAAAACTGTTTTTT
TRBJ2-3,once,13,TRBV7-3,.,CASSDSGTDTQYF,TGTGCCAGCAGCGATTCGGGCACAGATACGCAGTATTTT
TRBJ1-1,.,14,TRBV19,.,CASSARGGDTEAFF,TGTGCCAGTAGTGCCAGGGGAGGGGACACTGAAGCTTTCTTT
TRBJ2-2,.,13,TRBV9,.,CASSRDETGELFF,TGTGCCAGCAGTAGGGACGAGACCGGGGAGCTGTTTTTT
TRBJ1-2,.,14,TRBV19,TRBD1,CASRRRDSYYGYTF,TGTGCCAGTAGAAGGAGGGACAGTTACTATGGCTACACCTTC
TRBJ2-2,once,17,TRBV7-3,TRBD1,CASSLWPGTGITGELFF,TGTGCCAGCAGCTTATGGCCTGGGACAGGGATCACCGGGGAGCTGTTTTTT
TRBJ2-3,.,16,TRBV19,TRBD1,CASSTPDRGVPDTQYF,TGTGCCAGTAGTACCCCGGACAGGGGAGTACCAGATACGCAGTATTTT
TRBJ2-5,.,14,TRBV5-1,.,CASSSPGLQETQYF,TGCGCCAGCAGCTCACCGGGACTTCAAGAGACCCAGTACTTC
TRBJ1-6,once,13,TRBV30,.,CAWNLGDNSPLHF,TGTGCCTGGAATCTGGGGGATAATTCACCCCTCCACTTT
TRBJ1-1,.,13,TRBV27,.,CASSRGWNGEAFF,TGTGCCAGCAGCCGAGGGTGGAACGGTGAAGCTTTCTTT
TRBJ2-2,.,17,TRBV7-3,TRBD2,CASSSRLAGASLGELFF,TGTGCCAGCAGCTCAAGACTAGCGGGAGCCTCCCTCGGGGAGCTGTTTTTT
TRBJ2-5,.,15,TRBV28,TRBD1,CASSVLQGAGETQYF,TGTGCCAGCAGTGTCCTACAGGGGGCGGGAGAGACCCAGTACTTC
TRBJ2-4,.,13,TRBV28,TRBD1,CASSTGGRGIQYF,TGTGCCAGCAGCACAGGGGGGCGAGGCATTCAGTACTTC
TRBJ1-1,few,15,TRBV5-4,TRBD1,CASSPWTGGGTEAFF,TGTGCCAGCAGCCCCTGGACAGGGGGGGGCACTGAAGCTTTCTTT
TRBJ2-7,few,12,TRBV28,.,CASSLSREEQYF,TGTGCCAGCAGTTTATCCCGGGAAGAGCAGTACTTC
TRBJ2-7,.,15,TRBV19,TRBD1,CASSFGQGAIYEQYF,TGTGCCAGTAGTTTTGGACAGGGGGCGATCTACGAGCAGTACTTC
TRBJ2-1,.,14,TRBV7-9,.,CASSLAGEFDEQFF,TGTGCCAGCAGCTTAGCGGGAGAGTTCGATGAGCAGTTCTTC
TRBJ2-1,.,14,TRBV11-2,.,CASSLVRFRNEQFF,TGTGCCAGCAGCTTAGTTAGGTTCCGGAATGAGCAGTTCTTC
TRBJ2-7,once,14,TRBV2,.,CASSDGYGVYEQYF,TGTGCCAGCAGTGACGGATATGGGGTCTACGAGCAGTACTTC
TRBJ1-5,.,16,TRBV21-1,.,CASSAKGQGWVQPQHF,TGTGCCAGCAGCGCAAAGGGACAGGGTTGGGTTCAGCCCCAGCATTTT
TRBJ1-2,.,14,TRBV2,TRBD1,CASRMGQGTGGYTF,TGTGCCAGCAGGATGGGACAGGGCACAGGTGGCTACACCTTC
TRBJ2-6,once,15,TRBV7-9,.,CASSHGDSGANVLTF,TGTGCCAGCAGCCACGGGGATTCTGGGGCCAACGTCCTGACTTTC
TRBJ1-2,once,18,TRBV27,.,CASSPNVARGRRGIGYTF,TGTGCCAGCAGTCCGAACGTCGCCCGAGGACGGAGGGGAATCGGCTACACCTTC
TRBJ1-4,few,18,TRBV9,.,CASSVTPQPAGANEKLFF,TGTGCCAGCAGCGTAACCCCCCAGCCAGCGGGAGCTAATGAAAAACTGTTTTTT
TRBJ2-6,few,20,TRBV5-1,TRBD1,CASSLATGGAGLSGANVLTF,TGCGCCAGCAGCTTGGCCACAGGGGGCGCGGGACTCTCTGGGGCCAACGTCCTGACTTTC
TRBJ2-3,.,11,TRBV3-1/TRBV3-2,.,CASSHTDTQYF,TGTGCCAGCAGCCACACAGATACGCAGTATTTT
TRBJ1-6,few,15,TRBV18,.,CASSQWDGNNSPLHF,TGTGCCAGCTCCCAATGGGACGGCAATAATTCACCCCTCCACTTT
TRBJ1-2,.,14,TRBV19,TRBD1,CASSADRGLGGYTF,TGTGCCAGTAGTGCAGACAGGGGGCTTGGCGGCTACACCTTC
TRBJ1-1,.,14,TRBV7-2,.,CASSLVAAGSLAFF,TGTGCCAGCAGCTTAGTAGCAGCGGGGAGCTTAGCTTTCTTT
TRBJ1-1,.,15,TRBV19,TRBD1,CASSGGTGRLTEAFF,TGTGCCAGTAGTGGGGGGACAGGGCGGCTCACTGAAGCTTTCTTT
TRBJ1-6,.,14,TRBV28,.,CASSLGQNNSPLHF,TGTGCCAGCAGTTTAGGGCAGAATAATTCACCCCTCCACTTT
TRBJ2-1,.,14,TRBV14,TRBD2,CASSGLAVNNEQFF,TGTGCCAGCTCGGGACTAGCGGTAAACAATGAGCAGTTCTTC
TRBJ2-2,.,16,TRBV29-1,TRBD2,CSAETSGAVGTGELFF,TGCAGCGCTGAGACTAGCGGGGCGGTGGGGACCGGGGAGCTGTTTTTT
TRBJ2-2,.,15,TRBV7-3,.,CASSLGYDYTGELFF,TGTGCCAGCAGCTTAGGCTACGACTACACCGGGGAGCTGTTTTTT
TRBJ1-3,.,19,TRBV4-2,TRBD1,CASSQDRTGALGGGNTIYF,TGTGCCAGCAGCCAAGATCGGACAGGGGCACTCGGGGGCGGAAACACCATATATTTT
TRBJ2-5,.,17,TRBV3-1/TRBV3-2,TRBD2,CASSPGHRLAGAETQYF,TGTGCCAGCAGCCCTGGGCATCGGCTAGCGGGAGCCGAGACCCAGTACTTC
TRBJ1-1,.,16,TRBV28,TRBD1,CASTLTGQGWDTEAFF,TGTGCCAGCACCTTAACGGGACAGGGTTGGGACACTGAAGCTTTCTTT
TRBJ2-6,.,15,TRBV2,.,CASSGQSSGANVLTF,TGTGCCAGCAGTGGGCAGTCCTCTGGGGCCAACGTCCTGACTTTC
TRBJ2-5,.,15,TRBV11-2,.,CASSRLVVGGETQYF,TGTGCCAGCAGCCGATTGGTGGTGGGGGGAGAGACCCAGTACTTC
TRBJ1-2,.,14,TRBV7-2,TRBD1,CASSLETTGFGYTF,TGTGCCAGCAGCCTAGAGACGACAGGGTTTGGCTACACCTTC